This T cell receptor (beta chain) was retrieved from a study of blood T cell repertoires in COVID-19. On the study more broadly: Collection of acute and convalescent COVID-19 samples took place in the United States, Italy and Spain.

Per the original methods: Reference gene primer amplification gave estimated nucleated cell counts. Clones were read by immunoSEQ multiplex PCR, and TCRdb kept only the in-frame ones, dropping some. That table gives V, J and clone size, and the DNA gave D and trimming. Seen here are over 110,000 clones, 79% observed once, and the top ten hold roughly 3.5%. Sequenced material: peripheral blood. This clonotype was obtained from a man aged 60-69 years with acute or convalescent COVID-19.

DNA for the CDR3: TGTGCCAGCAGTTACGGGAGCCTTGAGACCCAGTACTTC. Its protein product is CASSYGSLETQYF. The genes are TRBV6-6 and TRBJ2-5; weak D call: TRBD2 (5 bases). This CDR3 spans 13 amino acids. V was cut by 2 bases and J by 5 bases, with 9 bases left in between. The germline V gene encodes CDR1 MNHNY and CDR2 SVGAGI (reference sequence).